This T cell receptor (beta chain) was identified during a study of cytomegalovirus exposure and HLA in healthy donors (dated by TCRdb to about 2017). Background for the entire study: An earlier analysis of 550 to 700 of the donors reported roughly 270 Gb of sequence data and 117 million unique TCR beta sequences from 150 million to 200 million T cells. Approximately 300 gigabases of sequencing data and around 88 million unique TCR sequences made up an early release that covered about 640 HLA-typed donors. Of the 350 to 450 genotyped donors, 75% to 85% were placed in the genetic ancestry cluster associated with self-reported Caucasian donors. The aim of the study was to test whether cataloging public T cell receptors could identify signatures of past pathogen exposure. The study used immunosequencing to profile the T cell repertoires of hundreds of subjects and linked those repertoires to cytomegalovirus serostatus. Along with the roughly 700-subject first cohort, a separate validation cohort of over a hundred different subjects was used. To predict cytomegalovirus infection status, the study combined high-throughput TCR immunosequencing, statistical association of individual TCRs with disease status, and machine learning. To study patterns of TCR occurrence, a later analysis re-analyzed previously published TCR beta repertoires from 600 to 750 donors and added high-resolution HLA genotyping. Rather than drawing on any new phenotypic data, the later analysis identified candidate immune exposures from TCR beta sequences and the way those sequences occurred across donors. To decide whether each TCR beta V gene segment behaved as functional or pseudogenic, an earlier analysis of some 600 of the donors relied on high-throughput TCR beta sequencing. Donor age, sex, ethnicity and CMV serostatus were compiled alongside the repertoire data. A later genetic analysis took genome-wide SNP genotypes for about three fifths of the 666 donors and used that subset as a discovery cohort. All discovery cohort repertoires had been generated using a single sequencing platform. Both class I and class II loci were covered by HLA typing, at four-digit resolution. The number of donors typed differed by locus, with about 629-640 for A, B, C, DRB1 and DQB1, 522 for DQA1, about 610 for DPA1, and over 400 for DPB1. About 5 DR-DQ haplotypes were handled as single units for association and clustering, since linkage in the cohort was strong. Among almost 400 genotyped donors of the cohort, an average of approximately 240,000 unique TCR beta nucleotide sequences were sequenced per donor, 15% to 20% of them non-productive. Overall study outcomes, separate from this receptor: Because counts were too low, seventeen rarely observed V segments, including chromosome 9 orphons, were excluded from the earlier analysis of under 650 of the donors. Most CMV-associated TCR beta chains appeared to be HLA-restricted in a later analysis, and the HLA associations seemed to be driven largely by CMV exposure. CMV serostatus was the only immune exposure information available for the cohort. Because HLA typing was unavailable for some donors at each locus, only the typed subset was used in association tests. In a later analysis, several top co-occurrence clusters were reported to appear linked to parvovirus B19, influenza, CMV and Epstein-Barr virus. A total of 150 or so TCR beta chains were listed by the study as associated with cytomegalovirus. It was suggested by the authors that the approach could potentially be generalized to other disease states and immunological phenotypes. The presence/absence analyses assumed that sequencing depth was roughly uniform across donors, and that assumption may not be true. This cohort had only TCR beta chains sequenced, and the lack of alpha or paired-chain data limited which features could be detected. In both the original and validation cohorts, the classifier was reported to diagnose cytomegalovirus status with high specificity and sensitivity. The sequencing pipeline was judged likely to have produced a cluster of highly shared sequence variants as a technical artifact. In a later analysis, HLA-associated TCR beta chains were found to be more clonally expanded and to have lower generation probabilities than equally common non-associated chains. V-gene and J-gene trimming of TCR beta chains was associated with a missense DCLRE1C variant in a later genetic analysis, and the association was replicated in an independent cohort. Because the 87-base-pair reads could not distinguish some IMGT-functional V segments, including TRBV6-2 and TRBV6-3, those segments were excluded. A further reported finding was that TCR beta sequences accurately predicted the HLA-A and HLA-B alleles for most subjects in the first cohort. Correlated functional status among segregating V segments might be attributable to linkage disequilibrium, but an unknown experimental factor could not be ruled out. In a later analysis, the rate of TCR association differed among HLA loci, with DRB1 alleles having the most associated TCRs and HLA-C alleles having the fewest. In vitro tests confirmed that three of the cytomegalovirus-associated TCR beta chains recognize cytomegalovirus antigens. A later genetic analysis reported fewer N-insertions in productive TCRs among donors in an Asian-associated ancestry cluster than the approximately 700-donor mean. An earlier analysis of around 600 of the donors showed that most TCR beta V segments appeared in productive rearrangements either about 87% or about 30% of the time, which broadly matched IMGT annotations. Strong co-occurrence of HLA alleles, especially DR and DQ, made assigning TCR associations to individual alleles difficult. Specific HLA alleles were associated with about 17,000 TCR beta sequences at a false discovery rate of 0.05 in a later analysis. Across donors, most TCR sequences were observed very rarely, whereas some public TCRs were present in many individuals.

Concerning this clone itself: This receptor's antigen is unknown. Per-base qualities were not stored, and no clone one base away is much larger.

The method behind the library was the immunoSEQ multiplex PCR assay. For the multiplex PCR, a mixture combining 60 forward primers for TCR Vbeta segments and 13 reverse primers for TCR Jbeta segments was used. A multiplex PCR assay on genomic DNA amplified the CDR3 region of rearranged TCR beta genes. The Illumina HiSeq System was used to sequence the amplified TCR beta libraries as 87-base-pair reads. As for the authors' bioinformatics: A later analysis tallied some 79 million unique TCR beta chains across the 666 repertoires, and about 10 million of those chains were shared by two or more donors. Raw reads were error-corrected and collapsed into unique sequences by a nearest-neighbor algorithm in which closely related sequences were merged to remove PCR and sequencing errors. Alignment of CDR3 sequences to IMGT reference sequences was used to assign V, D and J gene segments. For a sequence to be retained, a match of at least six nucleotides was required to both a V gene segment and a J gene segment. Rearrangements were classified as productive when the CDR3 lacked stop codons and remained in frame with V and J, and all other rearrangements were classified as non-productive. CDR3 was defined according to IMGT convention as the region running from the second conserved V-encoded cysteine to the conserved J-encoded phenylalanine. Sequences without an unambiguous match to a single V gene segment were excluded from the earlier analysis of several hundred of the donors. An earlier analysis of about 590 of the donors classified V segments as functional when productive rearrangements were above 56.7% and as segregating when the standard deviation between donors was above 5%. To diagnose cytomegalovirus status from the catalog of TCR beta chain sequences, a statistical classification framework was built. V and J gene assignment, in a later analysis, came from comparing TCR nucleotide sequences with IMGT/GENE-DB human TR gene sequences. The TCRdist pipeline was used in a later analysis to assign CDR3 sequences and most-parsimonious VDJ recombination scenarios. A later analysis defined each TCR beta chain by its CDR3 amino acid sequence plus V-gene family, and excluded reads lacking a unique V-gene family. In a later analysis, nearly 600 highly shared, low-generation-probability nucleotide sequences were removed to address suspected cross-contamination and a sequencing artifact. For each public chain, a later analysis derived a clonal expansion index from normalized ranks of inferred template counts within each repertoire. In a later analysis, generation probabilities were computed using a VDJ recombination model fitted to out-of-frame rearrangements, and the results were checked against IGoR. In a later analysis, TCR-TCR, TCR-HLA and TCR-CMV co-occurrence was scored with hypergeometric tests, and a repertoire-size bias correction was applied to TCR pairs. A later analysis estimated false discovery rates by permuting HLA or CMV assignments 20 times. A later analysis grouped co-occurring TCRs with DBSCAN, adding TCRdist sequence similarity when clustering within HLA-allele-positive subsets. Repertoires with fewer than 30,000 or more than 120,000 public chains were left out of co-occurrence clustering, as were a few repertoires with anomalous nucleotide sharing. The source is immuneACCESS, and TCRdb retained only in-frame sequences with V and J called. Part of the clones is not carried over; for the studies checked, unresolved V genes explain less than half of this, and the remainder is unexplained. V and J calls and clone size are copied from that table; D and trimming were computed from the DNA. For this sample the table gives about 130,000 clones, of which 78% were detected only once. In total, the top ten clones hold approximately 1.5% of the sample.

The cohort consisted of 666 healthy bone marrow donors. At the time of sampling, all cohort members were nominally healthy, though unrecorded immune exposures were likely present. The donor tested CMV seronegative and was one of the 352 seronegative cohort members. Each donor provided a peripheral blood sample, and peripheral blood mononuclear cells were used for TCR beta sequencing. The Qiagen DNeasy Blood Extraction Kit was used to extract genomic DNA from the blood cell samples. As encoded in the germline V gene (reference sequence), CDR1 is GTSNPN while CDR2 is SVGIG. V lost 3 bases and J lost 5 bases; the stretch between them is 9 bases long. The CDR3 spans 12 residues, from the cysteine through the phenylalanine. Of all the DNA, just the CDR3 is kept, 36 bases in frame from base 1.

The origin of this receptor is a woman aged 18-29 years in good health and CMV-seronegative. Recombination connected TRBV30 to TRBJ2-3; the D gene is perhaps TRBD1, on 6 matching bases. The sequenced sample consisted of PBMCs. CDR3 protein: CAWRGGRDTQYF. The DNA reads TGTGCCTGGAGAGGGGGAAGAGATACGCAGTATTTT.